Included here is one T cell receptor beta chain sequence, with context. This clonotype showed up just a few times. The antigen it binds to is not known. There are no base qualities to consult, and no much larger clone falls within one base. TCR repertoires of sorted CD4+ and CD8+ blood T cells from severe aplastic anemia patients and healthy subjects were deep-sequenced in the study. Ficoll-Paque density gradient centrifugation was used to isolate peripheral blood mononuclear cells. CD4+ and CD8+ T cells were sorted by FACS or magnetic beads before DNA extraction. These data originate in a study of CD8+CD57+ T cells in acquired aplastic anemia (dated by TCRdb to the late 2010s). In the study overall: Extracted DNA from sorted CD4+ and CD8+ cells averaged around 3.2 ug, ranging from about 0.17 to 30 ug. Healthy donor samples averaged around 10 million reads for CD4+ and fewer than 12 million for CD8+ cells. What the study reported, not specific to this receptor: Around 28 CD8+ CDR3 sequences were found to be shared between patients and controls, but these sequences appeared to be highly expressed in patients and within the immunodominant clones of the patients. No significant difference in CD8+ Simpson's diversity was found between patients and healthy controls (P=0.060).

The CDR3 runs 12 amino acids, cysteine and phenylalanine included. Just CDR3 DNA is preserved here, 36 bases in frame from base 1. V lost 3 bases and J lost 5 bases; the stretch between them is 5 bases long. Based on the germline V gene, the CDR1 and CDR2 sequences are SGDLS and YYNGEE. Genomic DNA served as template for TCR beta VDJ combination and CDR3 sequence profiling. An Illumina HiSeq 2000 was the platform used for TCR repertoire sequencing. Turning to the authors' computational methods: Repertoires were assessed using TRBV/TRBJ rearrangement plots, CDR3 size and DJ length profiles, and Simpson's diversity index. The most abundant DNA sequence in the deep sequencing data was taken as the immunodominant clone. CDR3 amino acid sequences were screened for sharing across subjects and compared with published repertoires and the VDJdb database. TCRdb reprocessed the public reads (quality trimming at Q25 with fastp, clone calling with MiXCR) and kept in-frame beta chains. All rows with the same CDR3 protein become a single entry with the most common DNA and genes. In this record, the V and J calls reflect TCRdb's handling and not the investigators' own analysis. The sample has some 200,000 distinct CDR3 sequences on record, approximately 60% of them singletons. The biggest ten clones account for 25% to 35% of the sample.

The sequenced material came from sorted CD4+, CD8+, or CD8+CD57+ T cells (not recorded which) from PBMCs. The TCR comes from a human donor in good health. The chain is assembled from TRBV9 and TRBJ2-2; no D gene can be assigned with confidence. The DNA is as follows: TGTGCCAGCAGCGACAGAACCGGGGAGCTGTTTTTT. It encodes CASSDRTGELFF.